This TCR beta chain originates from a study of cytomegalovirus exposure and HLA in healthy donors (dated by TCRdb to about 2017). Study-level background: An earlier analysis of roughly 500 of the donors reported more than 250 Gb of sequence data and around 120 million unique TCR beta sequences from 150 million to 200 million T cells. An early release that covered some 640 HLA-typed donors contained 300 to 350 gigabases of sequencing data and tens of millions of unique TCR sequences. Of the 398 genotyped donors, around 81% fell in the genetic ancestry cluster associated with self-reported Caucasian donors. The study aimed to test whether cataloging public T cell receptors could reveal signatures of past pathogen exposure. The T cell repertoires of roughly 660 subjects were profiled by immunosequencing and related to cytomegalovirus serostatus. Besides the first cohort of hundreds of subjects, a separate validation cohort made up of roughly 120 different subjects was used. To predict cytomegalovirus infection status, the study brought together high-throughput TCR immunosequencing, statistical association of individual TCRs with disease status, and machine learning. A later analysis re-examined previously published TCR beta repertoires from more than 650 donors and added high-resolution HLA genotyping to investigate patterns of TCR occurrence. The later analysis used no new phenotypic data to find candidate immune exposures, relying instead on TCR beta sequences and their occurrence across donors. An earlier analysis of approximately 640 of the donors applied high-throughput TCR beta sequencing to assess whether each TCR beta V gene segment acted as functional or pseudogenic. Donor age, sex, ethnicity and CMV serostatus were compiled alongside the repertoire data. In a later genetic analysis, genome-wide SNP genotypes for about three fifths of the roughly 670 donors were used, and that subset was treated as a discovery cohort. Every repertoire in the discovery cohort had been generated on one and the same sequencing platform. Both class I and class II loci were covered by HLA typing, at four-digit resolution. Typing coverage differed by locus: A, B, C, DRB1 and DQB1 were typed in roughly 620-630 donors, DQA1 in roughly 510, DPA1 in 600 to 610, and DPB1 in approximately 450. A handful of DR-DQ haplotypes were handled as single units for association and clustering because linkage in the cohort was strong. Across around 400 genotyped donors of the cohort, an average of about 240,000 unique TCR beta nucleotide sequences per donor were sequenced, and approximately 17% of those sequences were non-productive. Beyond this particular receptor, the publication reports: A cluster of highly shared sequence variants was judged likely to represent a technical artifact of the sequencing pipeline. A later analysis reported that several top co-occurrence clusters appeared linked to parvovirus B19, influenza, CMV and Epstein-Barr virus. Immune exposure information for the cohort was limited to CMV serostatus. In a later analysis, HLA-associated TCR beta chains were found to be more clonally expanded and to have lower generation probabilities than equally common non-associated chains. A later analysis found that most CMV-associated TCR beta chains appeared HLA-restricted, with HLA associations seemingly driven largely by CMV exposure. Strong co-occurrence of HLA alleles, especially DR and DQ, made assigning TCR associations to individual alleles difficult. Roughly uniform sequencing depth across donors was assumed in presence/absence analyses, although this assumption may not hold. Because counts were too low, roughly 18 rarely observed V segments, including chromosome 9 orphons, were left out of the earlier analysis of 587 of the donors. At a false discovery rate of 0.05, a later analysis linked some 17,000 TCR beta sequences to specific HLA alleles. An association between a missense DCLRE1C variant and V-gene and J-gene trimming of TCR beta chains was found in a later genetic analysis and replicated in an independent cohort. Because the 87-base-pair reads could not distinguish some IMGT-functional V segments, including TRBV6-2 and TRBV6-3, those segments were excluded. In a later genetic analysis, fewer N-insertions in productive TCRs were reported among donors in an Asian-associated ancestry cluster than the 666-donor mean. Linkage disequilibrium might explain the correlated functional status among segregating V segments, but an unknown experimental factor could not be excluded. According to a later analysis, TCR association rates differed among HLA loci, with DRB1 alleles showing the most associated TCRs and HLA-C alleles showing the fewest. In the study, about 150 TCR beta chains were listed as associated with cytomegalovirus. The authors suggested that the approach could potentially be extended to other disease states and immunological phenotypes. A further reported finding was that TCR beta sequences accurately predicted the HLA-A and HLA-B alleles for most subjects in the first cohort. The cohort was sequenced for TCR beta chains only, and without alpha or paired-chain data the features that could be detected were limited. Most TCR sequences were observed very rarely across donors, whereas some public TCRs were present in many individuals. In vitro tests confirmed that a few of the cytomegalovirus-associated TCR beta chains recognize cytomegalovirus antigens. Because some donors lacked HLA typing at each locus, the association tests relied only on the typed subset. In an earlier analysis of a few hundred of the donors, most TCR beta V segments were observed in productive rearrangements about 87% or about 30% of the time, broadly matching IMGT annotations. In both the original and validation cohorts, the classifier was reported to diagnose cytomegalovirus status with high specificity and sensitivity.

The cohort comprised around 700 healthy bone marrow donors. Cohort members were all nominally healthy when sampled, although unrecorded immune exposures were likely present. The donor tested CMV seronegative and was one of the 352 seronegative cohort members. A peripheral blood sample was collected from each donor, and TCR beta sequencing was performed on peripheral blood mononuclear cells. Genomic DNA extraction from the blood cell samples was performed with the Qiagen DNeasy Blood Extraction Kit. Remarks on this clone: Its binding antigen is unknown. There are no base qualities to consult, and no much larger clone falls within one base.

Libraries were prepared through the immunoSEQ multiplex PCR assay. For the multiplex PCR, a mixture combining 60 forward primers for TCR Vbeta segments and 13 reverse primers for TCR Jbeta segments was used. The CDR3 region of rearranged TCR beta genes was amplified from genomic DNA by a multiplex PCR assay. Amplified TCR beta libraries were sequenced as 87-base-pair reads on the Illumina HiSeq System. The published analysis was carried out like this. A later analysis tallied around 87 million unique TCR beta chains across the 666 repertoires, and about 12 million of those chains were shared by two or more donors. A nearest-neighbor algorithm error-corrected the raw reads and collapsed the reads into unique sequences, merging closely related sequences to remove PCR and sequencing errors. Alignment of CDR3 sequences to IMGT reference sequences was used to assign V, D and J gene segments. Each retained sequence needed at least a six-nucleotide match to both a V gene segment and a J gene segment. Rearrangements were called productive when the CDR3 lacked stop codons and stayed in frame with V and J; all others were non-productive. Following IMGT convention, CDR3 was defined as the stretch from the second conserved V-encoded cysteine to the conserved J-encoded phenylalanine. In an earlier analysis of around 540 of the donors, sequences lacking an unambiguous match to a single V gene segment were excluded. An earlier analysis of several hundred of the donors classified V segments as functional when productive rearrangements were above 56.7% and as segregating when the standard deviation between donors was above 5%. A statistical classification framework was developed to diagnose cytomegalovirus status using the catalog of TCR beta chain sequences. In a later analysis, TCR nucleotide sequences were compared against IMGT/GENE-DB human TR gene sequences so that V and J genes could be assigned. In a later analysis, CDR3 sequences and most-parsimonious VDJ recombination scenarios were assigned using the TCRdist pipeline. In a later analysis, each TCR beta chain was defined by its CDR3 amino acid sequence together with its V-gene family, and reads without a unique V-gene family were excluded. A later analysis removed over 500 highly shared, low-generation-probability nucleotide sequences to deal with suspected cross-contamination and a sequencing artifact. A later analysis calculated a clonal expansion index for each public chain from normalized within-repertoire ranks of inferred template counts. Generation probabilities in a later analysis came from a VDJ recombination model fitted to out-of-frame rearrangements, and those results were checked against IGoR. A later analysis scored TCR-TCR, TCR-HLA and TCR-CMV co-occurrence with hypergeometric tests, applying a repertoire-size bias correction to TCR pairs. False discovery rates were estimated in a later analysis by permuting HLA or CMV assignments 20 times. In a later analysis, co-occurring TCRs were grouped with DBSCAN, and TCRdist sequence similarity was added when clustering was performed within HLA-allele-positive subsets. For co-occurrence clustering, repertoires with fewer than 30,000 or more than 120,000 public chains were excluded, along with roughly 5 repertoires with anomalous nucleotide sharing. TCRdb mirrors the immuneACCESS table, restricted to in-frame sequences. Some clones are absent from its copies; in checked studies, under half trace to an unresolved V gene, and the reason for the others is unknown. V, J and clone size derive from that table, while D and trimming were established from the DNA sequence. The sample has 170,000 or so clones on record, less than 85% of them singletons. The top ten hold around 5% of the sample.

Including the terminal cysteine and phenylalanine, the CDR3 comprises 12 residues. The entry retains the CDR3 DNA only, 36 bases that are in frame from base 1. The germline V gene (reference sequence) supplies CDR1 PRHDT and CDR2 FYEKMQ. V loses 10 bases of germline sequence and J loses 4 bases, and the interval between the two ends is 13 bases. The source material was PBMCs. The chain employs TRBV13 and TRBJ1-1; a weak D assignment points to TRBD1 (6 bases agree). This clonotype originated in a man in his late teens or twenties in good health and CMV-seronegative. At the DNA level, the sequence is TGTGCCACCCGGGGGGCGTTCACTGAAGCTTTCTTT. The encoded protein is CATRGAFTEAFF.